Detailed here is one TCR beta chain. The antigen is undetermined. ViraFEST expansion of antigen-specific CD4+ T cells with viral peptide pools preceded sequencing. At the end of roughly ten days of culture, CD4+ T cells were isolated. Two-dose vaccination with either BNT162b2 or mRNA-1273 was given to the participants. For each well, two million PBMC were cultured with around 9.8 IU/ml IL-2 and around 9.6 ug/ml peptides. Half-medium replacement with IL-2 medium occurred on days 3 and 7. The data belong to a study of vaccination effects on CD4 cells after COVID-19. The wider study: Post-vaccine samples followed the second dose by a median of 72 days.

Libraries were prepared by immunoSEQ multiplex PCR; TCRdb keeps only in-frame clonotypes and omits some of them. The sample has about 16,000 clones, around 70% seen once. The sequenced sample was CD4+ T cells from PBMCs cultured with SARS-CoV-2 spike peptides, obtained after COVID-19 vaccination. This TCR derives from a human donor who received a COVID-19 vaccine.

The CDR3 is CASSFGPLSNSYNSPLHF. For the CDR3, the DNA is TGTGCCAGCAGCTTTGGCCCACTCTCAAACTCCTATAATTCACCCCTCCACTTT. The J gene is TRBJ1-6, the V gene TRBV5-6; D not certain. V lost 2 bases, J lost 0 bases, and 15 bases lay in between. The CDR3 extends over 18 amino acids. Germline lookup yields CDR1 SGHDT and CDR2 YYEEEE.